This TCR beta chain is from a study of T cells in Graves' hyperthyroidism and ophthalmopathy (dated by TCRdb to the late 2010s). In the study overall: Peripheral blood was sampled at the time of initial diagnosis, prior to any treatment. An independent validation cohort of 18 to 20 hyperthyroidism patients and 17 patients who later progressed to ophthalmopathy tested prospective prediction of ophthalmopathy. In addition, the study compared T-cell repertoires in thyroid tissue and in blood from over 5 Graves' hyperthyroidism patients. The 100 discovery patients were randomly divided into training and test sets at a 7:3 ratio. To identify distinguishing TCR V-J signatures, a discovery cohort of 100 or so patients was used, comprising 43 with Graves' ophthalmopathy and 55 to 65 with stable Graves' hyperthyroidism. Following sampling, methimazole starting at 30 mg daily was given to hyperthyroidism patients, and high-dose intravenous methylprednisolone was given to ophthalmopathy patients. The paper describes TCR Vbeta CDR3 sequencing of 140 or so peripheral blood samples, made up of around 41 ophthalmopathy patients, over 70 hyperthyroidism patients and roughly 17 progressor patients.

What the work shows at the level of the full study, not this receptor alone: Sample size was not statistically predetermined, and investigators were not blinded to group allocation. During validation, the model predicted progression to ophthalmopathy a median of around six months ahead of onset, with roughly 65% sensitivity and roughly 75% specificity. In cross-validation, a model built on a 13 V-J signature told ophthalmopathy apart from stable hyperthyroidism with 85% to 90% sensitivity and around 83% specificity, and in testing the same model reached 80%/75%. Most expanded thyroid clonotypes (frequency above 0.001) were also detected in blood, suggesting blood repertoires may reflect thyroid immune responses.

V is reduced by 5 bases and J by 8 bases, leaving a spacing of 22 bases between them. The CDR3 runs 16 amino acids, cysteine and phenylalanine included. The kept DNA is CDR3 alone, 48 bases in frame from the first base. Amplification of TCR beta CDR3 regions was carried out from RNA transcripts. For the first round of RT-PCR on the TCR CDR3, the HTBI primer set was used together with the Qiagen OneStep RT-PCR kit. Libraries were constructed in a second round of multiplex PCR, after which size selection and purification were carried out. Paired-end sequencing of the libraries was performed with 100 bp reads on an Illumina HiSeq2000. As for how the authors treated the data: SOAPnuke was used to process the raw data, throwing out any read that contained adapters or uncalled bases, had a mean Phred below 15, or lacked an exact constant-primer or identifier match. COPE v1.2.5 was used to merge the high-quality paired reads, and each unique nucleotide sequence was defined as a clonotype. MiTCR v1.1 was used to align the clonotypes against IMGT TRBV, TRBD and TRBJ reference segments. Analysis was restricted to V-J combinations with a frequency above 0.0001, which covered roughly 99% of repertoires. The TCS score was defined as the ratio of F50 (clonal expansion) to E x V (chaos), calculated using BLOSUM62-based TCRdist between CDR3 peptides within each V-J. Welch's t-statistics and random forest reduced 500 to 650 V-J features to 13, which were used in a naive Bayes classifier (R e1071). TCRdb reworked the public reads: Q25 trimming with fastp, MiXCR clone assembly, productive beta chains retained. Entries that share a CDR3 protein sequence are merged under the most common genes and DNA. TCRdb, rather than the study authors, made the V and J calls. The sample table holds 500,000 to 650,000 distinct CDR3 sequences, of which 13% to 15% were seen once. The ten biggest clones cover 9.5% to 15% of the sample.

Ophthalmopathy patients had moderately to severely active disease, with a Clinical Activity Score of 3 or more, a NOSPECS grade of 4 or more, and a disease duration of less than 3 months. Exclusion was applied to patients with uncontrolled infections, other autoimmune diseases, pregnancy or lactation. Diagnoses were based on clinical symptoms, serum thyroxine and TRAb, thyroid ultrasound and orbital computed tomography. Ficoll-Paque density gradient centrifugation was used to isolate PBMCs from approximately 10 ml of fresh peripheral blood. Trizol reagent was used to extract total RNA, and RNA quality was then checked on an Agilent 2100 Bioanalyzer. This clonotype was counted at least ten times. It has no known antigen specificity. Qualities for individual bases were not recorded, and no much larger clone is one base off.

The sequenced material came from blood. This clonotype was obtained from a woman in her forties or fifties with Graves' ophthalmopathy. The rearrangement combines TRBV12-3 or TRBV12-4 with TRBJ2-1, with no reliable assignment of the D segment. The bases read TGTGCCAGCAGTCTTCGCCGCCCTAATCCCCCGTATGAGCAGTTCTTC. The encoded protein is CASSLRRPNPPYEQFF.